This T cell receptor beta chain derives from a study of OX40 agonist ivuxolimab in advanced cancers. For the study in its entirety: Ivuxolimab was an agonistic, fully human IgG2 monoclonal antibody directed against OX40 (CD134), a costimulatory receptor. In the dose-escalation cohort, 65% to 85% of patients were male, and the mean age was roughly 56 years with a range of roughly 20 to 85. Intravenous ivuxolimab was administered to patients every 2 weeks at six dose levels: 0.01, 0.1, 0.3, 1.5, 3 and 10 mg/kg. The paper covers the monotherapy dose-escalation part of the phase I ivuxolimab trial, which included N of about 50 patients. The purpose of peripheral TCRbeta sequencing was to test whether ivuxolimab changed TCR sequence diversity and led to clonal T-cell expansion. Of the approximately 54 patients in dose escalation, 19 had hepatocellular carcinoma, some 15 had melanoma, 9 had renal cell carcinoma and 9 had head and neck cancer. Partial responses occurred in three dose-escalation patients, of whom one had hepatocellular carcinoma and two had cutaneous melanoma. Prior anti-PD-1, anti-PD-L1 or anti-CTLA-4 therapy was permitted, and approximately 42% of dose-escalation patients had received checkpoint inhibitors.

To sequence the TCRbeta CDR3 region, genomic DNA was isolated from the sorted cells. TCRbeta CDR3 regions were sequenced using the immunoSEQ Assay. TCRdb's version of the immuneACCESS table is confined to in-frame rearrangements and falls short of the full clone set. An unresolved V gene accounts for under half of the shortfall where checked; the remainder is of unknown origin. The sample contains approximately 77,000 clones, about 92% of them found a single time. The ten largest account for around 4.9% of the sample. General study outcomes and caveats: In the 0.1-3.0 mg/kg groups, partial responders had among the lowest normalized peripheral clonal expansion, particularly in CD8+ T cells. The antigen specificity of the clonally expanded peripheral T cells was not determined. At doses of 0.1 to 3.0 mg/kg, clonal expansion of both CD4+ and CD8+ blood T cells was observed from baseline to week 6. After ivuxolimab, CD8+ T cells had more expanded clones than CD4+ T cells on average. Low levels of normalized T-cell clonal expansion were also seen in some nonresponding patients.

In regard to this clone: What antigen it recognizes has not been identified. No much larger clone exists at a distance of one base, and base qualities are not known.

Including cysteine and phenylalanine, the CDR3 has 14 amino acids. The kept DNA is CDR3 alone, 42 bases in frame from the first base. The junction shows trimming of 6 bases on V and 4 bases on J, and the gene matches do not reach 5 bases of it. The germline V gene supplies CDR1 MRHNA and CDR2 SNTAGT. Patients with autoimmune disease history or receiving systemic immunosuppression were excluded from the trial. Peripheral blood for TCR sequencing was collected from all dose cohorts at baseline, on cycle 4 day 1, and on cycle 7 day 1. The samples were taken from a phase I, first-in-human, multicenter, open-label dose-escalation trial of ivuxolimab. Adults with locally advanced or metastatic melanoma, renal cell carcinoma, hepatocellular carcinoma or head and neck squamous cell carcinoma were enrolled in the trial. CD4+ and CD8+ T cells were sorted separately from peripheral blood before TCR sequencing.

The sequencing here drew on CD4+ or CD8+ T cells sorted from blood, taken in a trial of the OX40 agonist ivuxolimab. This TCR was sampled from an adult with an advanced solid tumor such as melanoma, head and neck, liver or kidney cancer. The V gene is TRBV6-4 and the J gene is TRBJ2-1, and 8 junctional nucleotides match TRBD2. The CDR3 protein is CASRIAGPYNEQFF. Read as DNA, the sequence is TGTGCCAGCAGGATAGCGGGACCGTACAATGAGCAGTTCTTC.